The T cell receptor (beta chain) described here comes from a study of blood T cell repertoires in COVID-19 (dated by TCRdb to between 2020 and 2021). Turning to the overall study: Collaborator samples came from the United States, Italy and Spain and covered acute and convalescent phases of COVID-19. The prospective study material was composed of cDNA or gDNA derived from T cells, B-cell-depleted T cells, or PBMCs. Subjects who had been exposed to COVID-19, were actively infected with it, or had recovered from it provided the deeply sampled blood TCRbeta repertoires that made up the dataset. The repertoires were released in a freely available public database meant as a resource for research on the immune response to SARS-CoV-2. Samples came from the ongoing ImmuneRACE study (first 160 participants) plus 1,254 subjects from 6 global collaborators. A de-identified subject ID, COVID-19 status, age in years and sex were almost always included in the sample metadata. Where HLA class I and class II types were available, the types were taken from metadata supplied by the sample provider, not from assay-based typing. The investigation overall reported the following: The quantity of clinical and demographic metadata differed by source and by participant and was supplied without curation.

In the prospective study, participants were about 18 to 95 years old, resided in about two dozen geographic areas of the United States, and were enrolled through a virtual design. Cohort assignment in the prospective study relied on participant-reported clinical history from a screening survey and a study questionnaire. Recovered participants in ImmuneRACE Cohort 3 were defined by two consecutive negative NP/OP PCR tests, clearance by a healthcare professional, or resolution of symptoms. Each participant in the prospective study had whole blood, serum and a nasopharyngeal or oropharyngeal swab collected by mobile phlebotomists. Additional blood draws and questionnaires over an approximately two-month period could optionally be provided by prospective study participants. Before DNA extraction, prospective study blood samples were shipped either frozen or at room temperature. The germline V gene provides CDR1 MRHNA and CDR2 SNTAGT. CDR3 length: 14 amino acids, cysteine to phenylalanine. Only CDR3 DNA remains: 42 bases, in frame from the first base. V is trimmed back by 8 bases and J by 6 bases, and the junction contains 9 bases that no gene match accounts for.

TCRbeta CDR3 regions were amplified from genomic DNA using the immunoSEQ Assay, a bias-controlled multiplex PCR. On the authors' methods: The number of nucleated cells in each sample was estimated by amplification of reference gene primers within the assay. To quantify the absolute abundance of each unique TCRbeta CDR3 rearrangement, sequence reads were collapsed and filtered. Productive Simpson clonality was computed per sample as the square root of Simpson's diversity index over productive rearrangements. Held by TCRdb, this immuneACCESS table contains in-frame sequences only and omits some clones. Under half of the omission traces to an unresolved V gene where checked; the cause of the rest is unknown. V, J and clone size were drawn from that table, and D and trimming were deduced from the DNA. A total of 300,000 or so clones appear in this sample, 80% to 95% of them only once. The top ten hold 1.1% of the sample.

A remark on this clone: Its antigen is not yet known. Base qualities are missing; no much larger clone stands one base away.

The sequenced sample consisted of PBMCs or T cells enriched from blood (not recorded which). The source of this sequence is a woman in her thirties who had recovered from COVID-19. In this chain, TRBV6-4 is recombined with TRBJ2-3, and TRBD2 matches 9 of the central bases. At the DNA level, the sequence is TGTGCCAGCCAGGGGGTAGCGGGAGTGGATACGCAGTATTTT. The encoded protein is CASQGVAGVDTQYF.